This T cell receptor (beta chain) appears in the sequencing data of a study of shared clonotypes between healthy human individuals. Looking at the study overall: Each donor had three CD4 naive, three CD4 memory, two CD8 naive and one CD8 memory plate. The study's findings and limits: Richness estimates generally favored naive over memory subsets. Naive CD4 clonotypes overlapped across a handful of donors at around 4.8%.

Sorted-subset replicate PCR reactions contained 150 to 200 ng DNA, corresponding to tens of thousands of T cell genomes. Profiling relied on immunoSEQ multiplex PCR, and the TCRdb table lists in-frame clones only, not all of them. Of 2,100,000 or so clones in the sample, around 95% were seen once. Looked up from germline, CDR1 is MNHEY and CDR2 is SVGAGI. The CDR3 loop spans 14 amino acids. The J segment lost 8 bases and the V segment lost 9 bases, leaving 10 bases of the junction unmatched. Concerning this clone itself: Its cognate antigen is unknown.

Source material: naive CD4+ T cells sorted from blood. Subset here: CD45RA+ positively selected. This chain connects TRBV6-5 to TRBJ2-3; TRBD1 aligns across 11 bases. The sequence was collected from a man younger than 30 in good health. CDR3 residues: CASGSRDRGFTQYF. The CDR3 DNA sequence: TGTGCCAGTGGAAGTCGGGACAGGGGGTTTACGCAGTATTTT.